Below are 18 T cell receptor beta chains sequenced from a single sample in a study of T cells in Graves' hyperthyroidism and ophthalmopathy (dated by TCRdb to about 2019). To prepare the library, multiplex PCR was applied. The sample was run on an Illumina HiSeq 2000. The TCR beta CDR3 regions were amplified from RNA transcripts. The first round of RT-PCR for the TCR CDR3 was performed with the HTBI primer set and the Qiagen OneStep RT-PCR kit. The raw public data were reprocessed by TCRdb itself: fastp quality trimming at Q25, MiXCR clonotype calling, in-frame beta chains only. Every entry covers one CDR3 protein and lists the most common genes and DNA from its rows. This sample comprises about 350,000 distinct CDR3 sequences, approximately 15% of them detected only once. Jointly, the top ten make up approximately 25% of the sample. Sequenced sample: blood. Receptors were obtained from a woman aged 30 to 39 with Graves' hyperthyroidism.

This clonotype was counted a single time. An end of the junction differs from the germline gene, which may be a read error. The chain recombines TRBV28 with TRBJ1-2; TRBD1 matches at 8 bases. Looked up from germline, CDR1 is MDHEN and CDR2 is SYDVKM. This CDR3 comprises 16 residues. CDR3 DNA: TGTGCCAGCGGTTTAGTTGGGCAGGGGGCGGACTATGGCTACACCTTC. Its protein product is CASGLVGQGADYGYTF.

The rearrangement links TRBV4-1 to TRBJ2-7, with 9 bases aligning to TRBD1. J gave up 2 bases and V 1 base, and 9 bases lay outside the gene matches. CDR1 and CDR2 (germline): MGHRA, YSYEKL. The CDR3 extends over 17 amino acids. CDR3 DNA: TGCGCCAGCAGCCAAGCCCTTCCGGGACAGGGTCCCTACGAGCAGTACTTC. Protein sequence: CASSQALPGQGPYEQYF.

This clonotype appeared many times. CDR3 DNA: TGTGCCAGCAGTGAAGAACAGAACTATGGCTACACCTTC. Protein: CASSEEQNYGYTF. The chain uses TRBV2 and TRBJ1-2; D not resolved. The CDR3 contains 13 residues. The germline V gene encodes CDR1 SNHLY and CDR2 FYNNEI. Between the trimmed V and J ends, which lost 1 base and 2 bases, there was a span of 5 bases. Full variable domain (missing parts from reference TRBV2 and TRBJ1-2): EPEVTQTPSHQVTQMGQEVILRCVPISNHLYFYWYRQILGQKVEFLVSFYNNEISEKSEIFDDQFSVERPDGSNFTLKIRSTKLEDSAMYFCASSEEQNYGYTFGSGTRLTVV.

Many counts were recorded for this clonotype. The chain joins TRBV7-9 to TRBJ1-6; D is unclear. Germline V CDR1 and CDR2: SEHNR, FQNEAQ (reference sequence). The CDR3 consists of 16 residues. V was clipped by 4 bases and J by 7 bases, with 17 bases between them. CDR3 loop: CASSSSDFPQNSPLHF. For the CDR3, the DNA is TGTGCCAGCAGCTCCTCGGATTTTCCCCAAAATTCACCCCTCCACTTT.

At least ten counts were recorded for this clonotype. The rearrangement links TRBV20-1 to TRBJ2-3; 9 bases are a match to TRBD2. V was clipped by 3 bases and J by 3 bases; unmatched bases: 10. The CDR3 loop spans 16 amino acids. Per germline, CDR1 DFQATT and CDR2 SNEGSKA (reference sequence). CDR3 region: CSASSQAGGRTDTQYF. In nucleotides, the CDR3 is TGCAGTGCTAGCTCCCAGGCGGGAGGGCGAACAGATACGCAGTATTTT.

This clonotype was detected a few times. This sequence joins TRBV3-1 and TRBJ1-5; D not resolved. Trimming cost V 4 bases and J 1 base, with 11 bases left between them. CDR3 length equals 15 residues. Per the germline V gene, CDR1 is LGHDT and CDR2 is YNNKEL (reference sequence). CDR3 loop: CASSRGWESNQPQHF. The DNA for the CDR3 is TGTGCCAGCAGCCGGGGTTGGGAAAGCAATCAGCCCCAGCATTTT. The variable domain in full, with the rest retrieved from reference TRBV3-1 and TRBJ1-5, is DTAVSQTPKYLVTQMGNDKSIKCEQNLGHDTMYWYKQDSKKFLKIMFSYNNKELIINETVPNRFSPKSPDKAHLNLHINSLELGDSAVYFCASSRGWESNQPQHFGDGTRLSIL.

This clonotype showed up many times. The rearrangement joins TRBV12-3 or TRBV12-4 to TRBJ1-6; D is undetermined. V dropped 6 bases and J dropped 9 bases, with 15 bases sitting between them. The CDR3 runs 14 residues. The CDR3 DNA follows: TGTGCCAGCAGCAGAGGAGGGTTAGGTTCACCCCTCCACTTT. It yields the protein CASSRGGLGSPLHF.

This chain joins TRBV27 and TRBJ1-6; a weak D match, TRBD1 (5 bases). The CDR3 has 18 residues. V was shortened by 6 bases and J by 0 bases, with 18 bases between the two germline ends. CDR1 is MNHEY, CDR2 SMNVEV, per germline (reference sequence). The chain's CDR3 is CASRTRSGAGSYNSPLHF. The CDR3 DNA sequence: TGTGCCAGCAGAACTAGGAGCGGGGCCGGCTCCTATAATTCACCCCTCCACTTT.

The gene calls are TRBV11-2 and TRBJ1-5; D not resolved. Germline CDR1 is SGHAT and CDR2 is FQNNGV. V gave up 6 bases and J gave up 0 bases, with 9 bases separating them. The CDR3 has 14 amino acids. The CDR3 region has the DNA TGTGCCAGCAGTTACCAGGCTAGCAATCAGCCCCAGCATTTT. Amino acid sequence: CASSYQASNQPQHF.

A word on this clonotype: It may be a read error: a sequence one base away is much more abundant. The V call is TRBV6-1, the J call TRBJ2-5; D not resolved. The germline V gene has CDR1 MNHNS and CDR2 SASEGT. The length of the CDR3 is 14 residues. CDR3 protein: CASSEIPIQGTQYF. CDR3 nucleotides: TGTGCCAGCAGTGAAATCCCGATCCAAGGGACCCAGTACTTC.

This clonotype was counted between two and nine times. Here the CDR3 reads CASSDLGQGRYEQYF. CDR3 nucleotide sequence: TGTGCCAGTAGTGACCTCGGACAGGGACGGTACGAGCAGTACTTC. The chain couples TRBV19 to TRBJ2-7; 8 positions match TRBD1. CDR3 length: 15 amino acids. The trim removed 5 bases at V and 4 bases at J, leaving 10 bases unmatched. Germline CDR1 is LNHDA and CDR2 is SQIVND (reference sequence).

This chain links TRBV20-1 with TRBJ2-5; 10 positions match TRBD2. J lost 1 base, V lost 3 bases, and 5 bases had no gene match. The germline V gene has CDR1 DFQATT and CDR2 SNEGSKA (reference sequence). The CDR3 covers 15 residues. The CDR3 region is CSASVSSGSQETQYF. CDR3 in DNA: TGCAGTGCTAGTGTATCTAGCGGGAGCCAAGAGACCCAGTACTTC.

This clonotype was observed at least ten times. The rearrangement links TRBV12-3 or TRBV12-4 to TRBJ1-6, with D possibly TRBD1 on 5 matching bases. CDR3 length equals 15 residues. V lost 2 bases, J lost 5 bases, and 10 bases lay in between. CDR3 sequence (DNA): TGTGCCAGCAGTTTACGAGGGGCTGATAATTCACCCCTCCACTTT. It yields the protein CASSLRGADNSPLHF.

This clonotype was observed a few times. The rearrangement uses TRBV20-1 and TRBJ1-5; D gene unclear. Trimming shortened V by 5 bases and J by 3 bases, and 11 bases separated the two germline ends. There are 13 residues in the CDR3. CDR1 is DFQATT, CDR2 SNEGSKA, per germline (reference sequence). CDR3 DNA: TGCAGTGCTCGTATACCCAACAATCAGCCCCAGCATTTT. It encodes CSARIPNNQPQHF.

CDR3 sequence reads: CASSSRGAYEQYF. In nucleotides, the CDR3 is TGTGCCAGCAGTTCCCGGGGGGCCTACGAGCAGTACTTC. J is TRBJ2-7 and V is TRBV13; 7 nucleotides agree with TRBD2. The CDR3 has 13 residues. V lost 6 bases and J lost 2; bases outside the gene matches: 4. Germline values: CDR1 PRHDT, CDR2 FYEKMQ (reference sequence).

This clonotype was detected many times. The chain uses TRBV12-3 or TRBV12-4 and TRBJ2-4; unclear D gene. V gave up 2 bases and J gave up 0 bases, with 11 bases separating them. CDR3 length equals 16 residues. The CDR3 sequence: CASSLTAVLAKNIQYF. The CDR3 nucleotides read TGTGCCAGCAGTTTAACGGCAGTGCTAGCCAAAAACATTCAGTACTTC.

The rearrangement joins TRBV9 to TRBJ2-5, with TRBD2 matching 7 bases. After removal of 4 bases from V and 5 bases from J, the junction contained 11 bases not matched to a gene. The CDR3 totals 15 residues. The germline CDR1 and CDR2 sequences are SGDLS and YYNGEE. CDR3 sequence: CASSPWGGARETQYF. As DNA, the CDR3 is TGTGCCAGCAGCCCTTGGGGAGGGGCGCGTGAGACCCAGTACTTC.

Remarks on this clonotype: The CDR3 end shows no conserved phenylalanine or tryptophan, and so a read error is likely. V usage is TRBV7-9 and J usage is TRBJ2-1; 8 bases match TRBD2. The CDR3 spans 19 residues. The V gene end was trimmed by 0 bases and the J gene end by 4 bases; junction bases not matched to a gene: 14. Germline values: CDR1 SEHNR, CDR2 FQNEAQ (reference sequence). The DNA for the CDR3 is TGTGCCAGCAGCTTAGCCCGGGGGACGGCGGGAGGACCTTACAATGAGCAGTTCTAC. As protein: CASSLARGTAGGPYNEQFY.